This T cell receptor (beta chain) is from a study of shared clonotypes between healthy human individuals. Comment on this clone: The antigen remains undetermined.

The V gene's germline CDR1 is SGDLS and CDR2 YYNGEE. The V end was cut by 0 bases, the J end by 0 bases, with 11 bases between. This CDR3 has 16 residues. Per the original data handling: Filtering differed because ImmunoSEQ produced junction-only sequences that carried no quality scores. TCRdb's table, derived via immunoSEQ multiplex PCR, lists solely in-frame clones and lacks some. That table furnishes V, J and clone size, whereas the DNA furnished D and trimming. The data contain 2 million to 3 million clones, more than 85% of them singletons. Broader study findings: Naive subsets tended to show greater estimated richness than memory subsets. Large sequencing depth failed to make sorted-subset sequencing complete, rarefaction showed.

This receptor was obtained from a man in his late teens or twenties in good health. Some clones in this sample may be carry-over from other donors' samples. Sequences were obtained from naive CD4+ T cells from PBMCs. The subset is: CD45RA+ positively selected. The chain couples TRBV9 to TRBJ2-3, with D possibly being TRBD2 (5 bases). CDR3: CASSVASRGSTDTQYF. For the CDR3, the DNA is TGTGCCAGCAGCGTAGCTTCCCGGGGAAGCACAGATACGCAGTATTTT.